This is a list of T cell receptor beta chains from one sample in a study of blood T cell repertoires in COVID-19. Sequencing used immunoSEQ multiplex PCR; TCRdb keeps in-frame clones, though not all of them. Of approximately 160,000 clones in the sample, more than 85% were seen once. Sequenced: peripheral blood. The receptors originated from a man aged 50-60 years with acute or convalescent COVID-19. Each CDR3 is given with its conserved first and last residue. D genes are given only for firm matches. Rows give clone size only sometimes, using once, few, many, or a class for an expanded clone.

j_call d_call v_call clone_size cdr3_nt cdr3_aa
TRBJ2-5 . TRBV7-8 . TGTGCCAGCAGCTTAGTTTGGGCAGGGGCTATCTTCCAAGAGACCCAGTACTTC CASSLVWAGAIFQETQYF
TRBJ1-4 . TRBV29-1 once TGCAGCGTTGAAGATTGGGGCAGGGGAGGGGAAAAACTGTTTTTT CSVEDWGRGGEKLFF
TRBJ1-6 . TRBV6-5 . TGTGCCAGCAGCAGACAGAATTCACCCCTCCACTTT CASSRQNSPLHF
TRBJ2-6 . TRBV5-5 . TGTGCCAGCAGCACGGCCGGGGGGGCCAACGTCCTGACTTTC CASSTAGGANVLTF
TRBJ1-2 . TRBV14 . TGTGCCAGCAGTCACGGGACAAGCGATTATGGCTACACCTTC CASSHGTSDYGYTF
TRBJ1-3 . TRBV6-6 . TGTGCCAGCAGTTTCAACAGGGGAAACACCATATATTTT CASSFNRGNTIYF
TRBJ2-4 TRBD1 TRBV6-5 . TGTGCCAGCAGTTACGGGGACAGGGGGCTGGACATTCAGTACTTC CASSYGDRGLDIQYF
TRBJ1-3 . TRBV11-2 . TGTGCCAGCAGCTTTGGACACCCGAGCTCTGGAAACACCATATATTTT CASSFGHPSSGNTIYF
TRBJ2-7 . TRBV10-2 once TGCGCCAGCAGTGAGGGGTCTAAAACTACGAAGCAGTACTTC CASSEGSKTTKQYF
TRBJ2-3 TRBD2 TRBV27 . TGTGCCAGCAGTTTCCGACTAGCGGGGGCTGTAGATACGCAGTATTTT CASSFRLAGAVDTQYF
TRBJ2-1 TRBD2 TRBV10-3 . TGTGCCATCAGTGACAGCGGGGGGGACAATGAGCAGTTCTTC CAISDSGGDNEQFF
TRBJ2-7 TRBD1 TRBV27 . TGTGCCAGCAGTCTGGACAGGGGGCTATACGAGCAGTACTTC CASSLDRGLYEQYF
TRBJ1-5 . TRBV20-1 . TGCAGTGCTAGTTCCTCCGGGACAAATAATCAGCCCCAGCATTTT CSASSSGTNNQPQHF
TRBJ1-5 . TRBV28 . TGTGCCAGCATCCCCATGCGGCTCGAGGATCAGCCCCAGCATTTT CASIPMRLEDQPQHF
TRBJ1-5 . TRBV28 . TGTGCCAGCAGTTTAGCGGTTGCGTTTCAGCCCCAGCATTTT CASSLAVAFQPQHF
TRBJ2-5 TRBD2 TRBV5-4 . TGTGCCAGCAGCTCGGGACTAGCGGGAGAGACCCAGTACTTC CASSSGLAGETQYF
TRBJ2-1 TRBD2 TRBV3-1/TRBV3-2 . TGTGCCAGCAGCCAAGACTACGGGAGGGGACACAATGAGCAGTTCTTC CASSQDYGRGHNEQFF
TRBJ2-3 . TRBV9 . TGTGCCAGCAGCGTAGGAGAGCGTCGCACAGATACGCAGTATTTT CASSVGERRTDTQYF
TRBJ1-1 . TRBV28 . TGTGCCAGCAGTTTAACATCGCACACTGAAGCTTTCTTT CASSLTSHTEAFF
TRBJ1-1 . TRBV18 . TGTGCCAGCTCTCCGCAGACAGCAAAGAACACTGAAGCTTTCTTT CASSPQTAKNTEAFF
TRBJ2-1 . TRBV15 . TGTGCCACCAGCAGAGATACTAGGGCTGGGCAAAATGAGCAGTTCTTC CATSRDTRAGQNEQFF
TRBJ2-1 TRBD1 TRBV7-9 few TGTGCCAGCAGCGACCGGGACAGGGGTTCCGGTGAGCAGTTCTTC CASSDRDRGSGEQFF
TRBJ1-6 TRBD1 TRBV5-1 . TGCGCCAGCAGCTCGGACAGGGGGTATAATTCACCCCTCCACTTT CASSSDRGYNSPLHF